This T cell receptor beta chain was found in a study of cytomegalovirus exposure and HLA in healthy donors (dated by TCRdb to the late 2010s). For the wider study: In an earlier analysis of some 550 of the donors, about 270 Gb of sequence data and 117 million unique TCR beta sequences from about 190 million T cells were reported. An early release covering roughly 600 HLA-typed donors comprised approximately 300 gigabases of sequencing data and tens of millions of unique TCR sequences. Of the roughly 400 genotyped donors, more than 75% were placed in the genetic ancestry cluster associated with self-reported Caucasian donors. The aim of the study was to test whether cataloging public T cell receptors could identify signatures of past pathogen exposure. The study profiled the T cell repertoires of fewer than 850 subjects by immunosequencing and related them to cytomegalovirus serostatus. In addition to the first cohort of around 670 subjects, a separate validation cohort of approximately 110 different subjects was used. High-throughput TCR immunosequencing, statistical association of individual TCRs with disease status, and machine learning were combined to predict cytomegalovirus infection status. A later analysis re-examined previously published TCR beta repertoires from 610 or so donors and added high-resolution HLA genotyping to investigate patterns of TCR occurrence. The later analysis used no new phenotypic data to find candidate immune exposures, relying instead on TCR beta sequences and their occurrence across donors. In an earlier analysis of 550 to 700 of the donors, high-throughput TCR beta sequencing was used to judge whether each TCR beta V gene segment behaved as functional or pseudogenic. Alongside the repertoire data, information on donor age, sex, ethnicity and CMV serostatus was compiled. Genome-wide SNP genotypes for about 55% of the roughly 670 donors were used in a later genetic analysis, which treated that subset as a discovery cohort. Every repertoire in the discovery cohort had been generated on one and the same sequencing platform. HLA typing covered class I and class II loci at four-digit resolution. The number of donors typed differed by locus, with roughly 620-640 for A, B, C, DRB1 and DQB1, about 500 for DQA1, some 570 for DPA1, and around 430 for DPB1. Roughly 5 DR-DQ haplotypes were treated as single units for association and clustering because of strong linkage in the cohort. Among under 450 genotyped donors of the cohort, an average of roughly 240,000 unique TCR beta nucleotide sequences were sequenced per donor, roughly a sixth of them non-productive. Study-level results and caveats: Compared with equally common non-associated chains, HLA-associated TCR beta chains in a later analysis were more clonally expanded and had lower generation probabilities. Because HLA typing was missing for some donors at each locus, association tests included only the typed subset. In this cohort, only TCR beta chains were sequenced, and detectable features were limited by the absence of alpha or paired-chain data. The presence/absence analyses assumed that sequencing depth was roughly uniform across donors, and that assumption may not be true. Strong co-occurrence of HLA alleles, especially DR and DQ, made assigning TCR associations to individual alleles difficult. In vitro tests confirmed that a few of the cytomegalovirus-associated TCR beta chains recognize cytomegalovirus antigens. It was suggested by the authors that the approach could potentially be generalized to other disease states and immunological phenotypes. According to a later analysis, parvovirus B19, influenza, CMV and Epstein-Barr virus appeared linked to several top co-occurrence clusters. Correlated functional status among segregating V segments might reflect linkage disequilibrium, but an unknown experimental factor could not be ruled out. A cluster of highly shared sequence variants was judged likely to represent a technical artifact of the sequencing pipeline. In a later analysis, the rate of TCR association differed among HLA loci, with DRB1 alleles having the most associated TCRs and HLA-C alleles having the fewest. In both the original and validation cohorts, the classifier was reported to diagnose cytomegalovirus status with high specificity and sensitivity. Immune exposure information for the cohort was limited to CMV serostatus. Specific HLA alleles were associated with 18,000 or so TCR beta sequences at a false discovery rate of 0.05 in a later analysis. In a later analysis, most CMV-associated TCR beta chains were found to appear HLA-restricted, with HLA associations seemingly driven largely by CMV exposure. V-gene and J-gene trimming of TCR beta chains was associated with a missense DCLRE1C variant in a later genetic analysis, and the association was replicated in an independent cohort. While some public TCRs were present in many individuals, most TCR sequences turned up only very rarely across donors. Because counts were too low, seventeen rarely observed V segments, including chromosome 9 orphons, were excluded from the earlier analysis of around 640 of the donors. The study gave a list of 150 to 200 TCR beta chains associated with cytomegalovirus. The 87-base-pair reads could not distinguish some IMGT-functional V segments, including TRBV6-2 and TRBV6-3, so those segments were excluded. In an earlier analysis of approximately 600 of the donors, most TCR beta V segments were observed in productive rearrangements about 87% or about 30% of the time, broadly matching IMGT annotations. A later genetic analysis reported fewer N-insertions in productive TCRs among donors in an Asian-associated ancestry cluster than the roughly 640-donor mean. A further reported finding was that TCR beta sequences accurately predicted the HLA-A and HLA-B alleles for most subjects in the first cohort.

Unmatched junction bases come to 7, with V trimmed by 3 bases and J by 8 bases. The germline V gene (reference sequence) gives CDR1 as LNHDA and CDR2 as SQIVND. From the cysteine up to the phenylalanine, the CDR3 has a length of 15 residues. Left in the record is the CDR3 DNA by itself, 45 bases read in frame from the first base. Libraries were built with the immunoSEQ multiplex PCR assay. A mixture of 60 forward primers for TCR Vbeta segments and 13 reverse primers for TCR Jbeta segments was used in the multiplex PCR. A multiplex PCR assay on genomic DNA amplified the CDR3 region of rearranged TCR beta genes. The amplified TCR beta libraries were sequenced on the Illumina HiSeq System as 87-base-pair reads. Turning to the authors' computational methods: Across the 666 repertoires, a later analysis counted tens of millions of unique TCR beta chains, roughly 11 million of which were shared by at least two donors. To remove PCR and sequencing errors, raw reads were error-corrected and collapsed into unique sequences using a nearest-neighbor algorithm that merged closely related sequences. V, D and J gene segments were assigned by aligning CDR3 sequences to IMGT reference sequences. For a sequence to be retained, at least a six-nucleotide match to both a V gene segment and a J gene segment was required. Rearrangements were called productive when the CDR3 lacked stop codons and stayed in frame with V and J; all others were non-productive. Following IMGT convention, CDR3 was defined as the stretch from the second conserved V-encoded cysteine to the conserved J-encoded phenylalanine. Sequences without an unambiguous match to a single V gene segment were excluded from the earlier analysis of 500 to 700 of the donors. An earlier analysis of a few hundred of the donors called V segments functional above 56.7% productive rearrangements and segregating when the between-donor standard deviation exceeded 5%. A statistical classification framework was built to diagnose cytomegalovirus status from the catalog of TCR beta chain sequences. In a later analysis, V and J genes were assigned by comparing TCR nucleotide sequences against IMGT/GENE-DB human TR gene sequences. A later analysis assigned CDR3 sequences and most-parsimonious VDJ recombination scenarios with the TCRdist pipeline. In a later analysis, each TCR beta chain was defined by its CDR3 amino acid sequence together with its V-gene family, and reads without a unique V-gene family were excluded. As a way to deal with suspected cross-contamination and a sequencing artifact, a later analysis dropped 450 to 700 nucleotide sequences that were highly shared and had low generation probability. In a later analysis, a clonal expansion index for each public chain was calculated from normalized within-repertoire ranks of inferred template counts. A later analysis computed generation probabilities with a VDJ recombination model fitted to out-of-frame rearrangements, and checked the results against IGoR. In a later analysis, TCR-TCR, TCR-HLA and TCR-CMV co-occurrence was scored with hypergeometric tests, and a repertoire-size bias correction was applied to TCR pairs. To estimate false discovery rates, a later analysis permuted the HLA or CMV assignments 20 times. A later analysis grouped co-occurring TCRs with DBSCAN, adding TCRdist sequence similarity when clustering within HLA-allele-positive subsets. Repertoires with fewer than 30,000 or more than 120,000 public chains were left out of co-occurrence clustering, as were a few repertoires with anomalous nucleotide sharing. Here the immuneACCESS table is served through TCRdb, limited to in-frame sequences with V and J called. Missing clones are a known gap in these copies; in checked studies unresolved V genes cover under half, and the rest lacks a known reason. V and J calls and clone size are those listed in that table; D and trimming were worked out from the DNA. The sample records approximately 74,000 clones, around 80% of which are singletons. The ten largest clones capture 9% to 10% of the sample.

With regard to this clone: It has no known antigen specificity. No per-base quality is available; no much larger clone lies one base away.

In total, more than 500 healthy bone marrow donors made up the cohort. At the time of sampling, every cohort member was nominally healthy, though immune exposures that went unrecorded were likely present. The donor tested CMV seronegative and was one of the 352 seronegative cohort members. Each donor provided a peripheral blood sample, and peripheral blood mononuclear cells were used for TCR beta sequencing. The Qiagen DNeasy Blood Extraction Kit was used to extract genomic DNA from the blood cell samples. The chain is assembled from TRBV19 and TRBJ2-1, and TRBD2 aligns with 10 junction nucleotides. This TCR was recovered from a man aged 40-49 years in good health and CMV-seronegative. Material for sequencing was PBMCs. The CDR3 protein: CASSMETSGWYEQFF. Read as DNA, the sequence is TGTGCCAGTAGTATGGAGACTAGCGGGTGGTATGAGCAGTTCTTC.